This T cell receptor (beta chain) appears in the sequencing data of a study of CD8+ T cells in alopecia areata. Study-wide results and limits: Sequencing of scalp tissue also captures the resident alphabeta T cells of normal skin. Researchers reported that TCR sharing among patients proved less clear than in mice, possibly HLA-linked.

Peripheral blood and lesional scalp punch biopsies were taken from alopecia areata patients. Cell sorting was applied to PBMCs, and CD4+ and CD8+ T cells were collected. Germline lookup yields CDR1 SGHDT and CDR2 YYEEEE. V was trimmed by 4 bases and J by 2 bases, leaving 15 bases between them. The CDR3 length is 15 residues. Notes on this clone: Its antigen is still unknown.

Sequencing templates came from extracted RNA that was reverse transcribed into cDNA. Generated by immunoSEQ multiplex PCR, the TCRdb table keeps only in-frame clones and is missing some. The sample lists more than 200,000 clones; 67% were seen once. This TCR was sampled from a human donor with alopecia areata. Sequenced material: CD4+ T cells sorted from blood, taken at week 0. The chain combines TRBV5-6 with TRBJ2-5; a possible D gene is TRBD2 (5 bases). DNA for the CDR3: TGTGCCAGCAGCACCTCGGGGTCAGCTCAAGAGACCCAGTACTTC. Its protein product is CASSTSGSAQETQYF.